These 26 T cell receptor beta chains share one sample of origin, sequenced in a study of T-cell reconstitution after alpha-beta-depleted transplantation in children. Unique molecular identifiers were used in preparing the TCRbeta library. TCRdb passed the PCR reads through MiXCR, listing each CDR3 protein once. The repertoire includes about 610,000 distinct CDR3 sequences, over 9.5% of them detected once, and 4% to 5% sits in the top ten. The sequenced sample was PBMCs from the stem cell graft donor, obtained from the stem cell graft. These TCRs come from a human donor who donated a stem cell graft to a child with acute myeloid leukemia.

The chain has TRBV7-2 and TRBJ2-5; TRBD2 matches at 13 bases. The CDR3 runs to 16 residues. The trim removed 8 bases at V and 1 base at J, leaving 7 bases unmatched. Germline CDR1 reads SGHTA; CDR2 reads FQGNSA. In DNA, the CDR3 is TGTGCCAGCCGCCGGACTAGCGGGAGAGGCCAAGAGACCCAGTACTTC. Amino acids: CASRRTSGRGQETQYF.

The chain uses TRBV6-5 and TRBJ2-2, with 7 positions matching TRBD2. Looked up from germline, CDR1 is MNHEY and CDR2 is SVGAGI. The CDR3 covers 13 residues. V lost 8 bases and J lost 5; bases outside the gene matches: 5. Written as DNA, the CDR3 is TGTGCCAGCTATTCGGGAGGAACCGGGGAGCTGTTTTTT. It is translated as CASYSGGTGELFF.

This clonotype was observed a handful of times. The chain's CDR3 is CATGRSSYNEQFF. CDR3 sequence (DNA): TGTGCCACCGGACGGAGCTCCTACAATGAGCAGTTCTTC. The rearrangement joins TRBV24-1 to TRBJ2-1; no firm D call. Germline CDR1 KGHDR, CDR2 SFDVKD. CDR3 size: 13 residues. Trimming stripped 9 bases from V and 0 bases from J, with 8 bases between.

On this clonotype itself: This may be a read error, as it is one base from a much larger clone. The DNA for the CDR3 is TGTGCCAGCAGTTACTCGGGACTCTCCTACAATGAGCGGTTCTTC. It is translated as CASSYSGLSYNERFF. V and J are TRBV6-5 and TRBJ2-1, with D tentatively TRBD2 (6 bases). This CDR3 is 15 amino acids long. Per the germline V gene, CDR1 is MNHEY and CDR2 is SVGAGI.

The chain links TRBV5-8 to TRBJ2-1; D is tentatively TRBD1 or TRBD2 (5 bases each). The ends were cut back, 0 bases at V and 10 bases at J, with 20 bases in the middle. Germline assignment: CDR1 SGHTS and CDR2 YDEGEE. CDR3 length equals 16 residues. CDR3 region: CASSLVLGTGRREQFF. In DNA form, the CDR3 reads TGTGCCAGCAGCTTGGTGTTAGGGACCGGACGTCGCGAGCAGTTCTTC.

The rearrangement links TRBV20-1 to TRBJ1-3, with TRBD1 as a possible D gene (6 bases). Germline V gene lookup returns CDR1 DFQATT and CDR2 SNEGSKA (reference sequence). There are 15 residues in the CDR3. V dropped 5 bases and J dropped 2 bases, with 16 bases sitting between them. As DNA, the CDR3 is TGCAGTGCTGGAGGCAGGGGATCAACTGGAAACACCATATATTTT. Translation: CSAGGRGSTGNTIYF.

V is TRBV7-2 and J is TRBJ2-7; weak D call: TRBD2 (5 bases). CDR3 length equals 14 residues. V was pared by 6 bases and J by 3 bases, with 15 bases between. The germline V gene encodes CDR1 SGHTA and CDR2 FQGNSA. CDR3 sequence: CASRRNTGSYEQYF. CDR3 coding DNA: TGTGCCAGCAGGCGGAACACGGGAAGCTACGAGCAGTACTTC.

This clonotype was found a few times. V gene TRBV28 combines with J gene TRBJ2-7, with 8 bases identical to TRBD2. The CDR3 length is 16 residues. Looked up from germline, CDR1 is MDHEN and CDR2 is SYDVKM. The junction had 14 bases not matched to a gene; V was cut back by 4 bases and J by 6 bases. CDR3 nucleotide sequence: TGTGCCAGCAGTTCCCTGACGCCGGGGGGGTTGTCCGAGCAGTACTTC. Translation: CASSSLTPGGLSEQYF.

This clonotype was observed many times. V gene TRBV28 combines with J gene TRBJ2-7; a weak D match, TRBD2 (5 bases). Germline V gene sequence: CDR1 MDHEN, CDR2 SYDVKM. The length of the CDR3 is 14 residues. V lost 4 bases and J lost 0, with 10 bases in between. CDR3 protein: CASSSPGNSYEQYF. DNA of the CDR3: TGTGCCAGCAGTTCCCCGGGAAACTCCTACGAGCAGTACTTC.

This chain links TRBV28 with TRBJ2-2, with D maybe TRBD2 (6 bases). This CDR3 has 16 amino acids. Trimming removed 5 bases from V and 5 bases from J, with 18 bases in between. In germline, CDR1 is MDHEN, CDR2 SYDVKM. In nucleotides, the CDR3 is TGTGCCAGCAGTCCCGGGACTTTTTACAAAACCGGGGAGCTGTTTTTT. Translated: CASSPGTFYKTGELFF.

This clonotype was counted between two and nine times. The rearrangement uses TRBV12-3 or TRBV12-4 and TRBJ2-2; maybe TRBD1 (6 bases). CDR3 size: 14 residues. V was trimmed by 6 bases and J by 5 bases, leaving 13 bases between them. The CDR3 DNA reads as TGTGCCAGCAGCCTAGGGGGACGGACCGGGGAGCTGTTTTTT. It encodes CASSLGGRTGELFF.

A few counts support this clonotype. The chain has TRBV20-1 and TRBJ1-5; the D gene is possibly TRBD1 (5 bases). The CDR3 runs to 13 residues. Germline V gene sequence: CDR1 DFQATT, CDR2 SNEGSKA (reference sequence). Trimming removed 7 bases from V and 4 bases from J, with 14 bases in between. This chain's CDR3 is CSVAAGGNQPQHF. The CDR3 nucleotides read TGCAGTGTCGCGGCGGGGGGAAATCAGCCCCAGCATTTT.

This clonotype was seen repeatedly, ten times or more. The rearrangement links TRBV20-1 to TRBJ2-7, with TRBD2 matching 8 bases. CDR1 DFQATT and CDR2 SNEGSKA come from the germline V gene (reference sequence). The ends lost 6 bases at V and 3 bases at J; junction bases unmatched: 7. The CDR3 totals 13 residues. The DNA for the CDR3 is TGCAGTGCCACCCCAGCGGGGGTCTACGAGCAGTACTTC. Translated: CSATPAGVYEQYF.

In its sample, this clonotype was seen once. The chain carries TRBV5-1 and TRBJ2-5; TRBD2 aligns across 15 bases. V trimming: 0 bases; J trimming: 0 bases; junction bases outside the gene matches: 6. CDR3 length: 19 amino acids. Germline assignment: CDR1 SGHRS and CDR2 YFSETQ. CDR3 nucleotides: TGCGCCAGCAGCTTGGATGGACTAGCGGGAGGGCCGTACCAAGAGACCCAGTACTTC. As protein: CASSLDGLAGGPYQETQYF.

At least ten counts were recorded for this clonotype. The DNA of the CDR3 is TGTGCCAGCACCTACGCCCTCCACGAGCAGTACTTC. Amino acids: CASTYALHEQYF. The chain employs TRBV12-3 or TRBV12-4 and TRBJ2-7, with unresolved D. V was shortened by 7 bases and J by 5 bases, with 12 bases between the two germline ends. The CDR3 length is 12 residues.

This clonotype has at least ten counts. The V call is TRBV11-1, the J call TRBJ1-4; perhaps TRBD1 as D (6 bases). The germline gives CDR1 SGHAT, CDR2 FQDESV (reference sequence). The CDR3 totals 19 residues. The V and J ends lost 5 bases and 0 bases respectively, with 22 bases between them. In DNA form, the CDR3 reads TGTGCCAGCAGCAAGACGTCTTTCGGGGGGCTCCCAACTAATGAAAAACTGTTTTTT. This sequence encodes CASSKTSFGGLPTNEKLFF. Drawing the rest from reference TRBV11-1 and TRBJ1-4, the complete variable domain is EAEVAQSPRYKITEKSQAVAFWCDPISGHATLYWYRQILGQGPELLVQFQDESVVDDSQLPKDRFSAERLKGVDSTLKIQPAELGDSAMYLCASSKTSFGGLPTNEKLFFGSGTQLSVL.

The V call is TRBV29-1, the J call TRBJ2-5; D unresolved. The CDR3 has 12 amino acids. CDR1 and CDR2 (germline): SQVTM, ANQGSEA. Trimming pared 0 bases from V and 7 bases from J, leaving 9 bases between. CDR3 loop: CSVEDAAGTQYF. The DNA for the CDR3 is TGCAGCGTTGAAGACGCGGCTGGGACCCAGTACTTC. Full variable domain (missing parts from reference TRBV29-1 and TRBJ2-5): SAVISQKPSRDICQRGTSLTIQCQVDSQVTMMFWYRQQPGQSLTLIATANQGSEATYESGFVIDKFPISRPNLTFSTLTVSNMSPEDSSIYLCSVEDAAGTQYFGPGTRLLVL.

This clonotype has a handful of counts. J is TRBJ1-6 and V is TRBV3-1; no firm D call. Germline V gene sequence: CDR1 LGHDT, CDR2 YNNKEL (reference sequence). The V and J ends lost 4 bases and 7 bases respectively, with 8 bases between them. The CDR3 totals 13 residues. Written as DNA, the CDR3 is TGTGCCAGCAGCCGGACGGAGAATTCACCCCTCCACTTT. Encoded protein: CASSRTENSPLHF. The variable domain in full, completed from reference TRBV3-1 and TRBJ1-6, reads DTAVSQTPKYLVTQMGNDKSIKCEQNLGHDTMYWYKQDSKKFLKIMFSYNNKELIINETVPNRFSPKSPDKAHLNLHINSLELGDSAVYFCASSRTENSPLHFGNGTRLTVT.

The chain joins TRBV2 to TRBJ1-6, with D perhaps matching TRBD1 (5 bases). CDR3 length equals 13 residues. V was shortened by 11 bases and J by 7 bases, with 15 bases between the two germline ends. Per the germline V gene, CDR1 is SNHLY and CDR2 is FYNNEI. CDR3 DNA: TGTGCCTGCTGTTTGACAGAGAATTCACCCCTCCACTTT. It codes for CACCLTENSPLHF.

The table lists this clonotype with a few counts. The rearrangement links TRBV6-2 or TRBV6-3 to TRBJ1-6, with D possibly being TRBD1 (6 bases). Trimming took off 8 bases at V and 2 bases at J, with 10 bases between the two ends. Germline CDR1 reads MNHEY; CDR2 reads SVGEGT. This CDR3 is 14 amino acids long. DNA for the CDR3: TGTGCCAGCGAACAGGGAACCTATAATTCACCCCTCCACTTT. Its translation: CASEQGTYNSPLHF.

This chain links TRBV20-1 with TRBJ2-1; the match to TRBD2 covers 16 bases. The ends lost 0 bases at V and 7 bases at J; junction bases unmatched: 9. The CDR3 has 18 amino acids. Germline values: CDR1 DFQATT, CDR2 SNEGSKA (reference sequence). CDR3 DNA sequence: TGCAGTGCTAGAGACAAAGGGGGACTAGCGGGAGGGAGGAATGAGCAGTTCTTC. Protein sequence: CSARDKGGLAGGRNEQFF.

This clonotype occurred many times. The V call is TRBV29-1, the J call TRBJ2-3; D remains unclear. There are 16 residues in the CDR3. The germline V and J ends were trimmed by 4 bases and 2 bases, with 19 bases remaining between them. Germline loops: CDR1 SQVTM, CDR2 ANQGSEA. CDR3: CSVVSADHGNTDTQYF. The CDR3 coding sequence is TGCAGCGTTGTTTCCGCAGACCACGGAAACACAGATACGCAGTATTTT.

The table lists this clonotype with many counts. The genes are TRBV4-3 and TRBJ1-2; D is perhaps TRBD1 (5 bases). Per the germline V gene, CDR1 is LGHNA and CDR2 is YSLEER. The ends were cut back, 6 bases at V and 5 bases at J, with 16 bases in the middle. This CDR3 has 14 amino acids. In DNA form, the CDR3 reads TGCGCCAGCAGTCTCACACAGGAGCAGTATGGCTACACCTTC. Translating it yields CASSLTQEQYGYTF.

The table lists this clonotype with many counts. V usage is TRBV29-1 and J usage is TRBJ2-1; TRBD1 matches 9 bases. Germline V CDR1 and CDR2: SQVTM, ANQGSEA. V trimming: 2 bases; J trimming: 5 bases; junction bases outside the gene matches: 22. This CDR3 has 20 amino acids. CDR3 region: CSVEPYLQGRARTGDNEQFF. The CDR3 DNA reads as TGCAGCGTTGAACCATACCTCCAGGGCCGGGCACGGACAGGGGACAATGAGCAGTTCTTC.

The sample holds a few counts of this clonotype. The V gene is TRBV7-3, the J gene TRBJ1-6; a possible D gene is TRBD1 (5 bases). Germline V lookup: CDR1 SGHTA, CDR2 FQGTGA. The CDR3 length is 18 residues. Trimming removed 5 bases from V and 0 bases from J, with 17 bases in between. DNA for the CDR3: TGTGCCAGCAGCATAAGGGGTCGTGGGAGCTCCTATAATTCACCCCTCCACTTT. Translation gives CASSIRGRGSSYNSPLHF. Full variable domain (missing parts from reference TRBV7-3 and TRBJ1-6): GAGVSQTPSNKVTEKGKYVELRCDPISGHTALYWYRQSLGQGPEFLIYFQGTGAADDSGLPNDRFFAVRPEGSVSTLKIQRTERGDSAVYLCASSIRGRGSSYNSPLHFGNGTRLTVT.

The V call is TRBV29-1, the J call TRBJ2-1; 10 bases line up with TRBD2. Germline trimming cut 7 bases from V and 6 bases from J; bases unmatched to any gene: 3. The germline gives CDR1 SQVTM, CDR2 ANQGSEA. The CDR3 spans 12 residues. The CDR3 DNA follows: TGCAGCGGGACTAGCGGCCTCAATGAGCAGTTCTTC. It yields the protein CSGTSGLNEQFF.